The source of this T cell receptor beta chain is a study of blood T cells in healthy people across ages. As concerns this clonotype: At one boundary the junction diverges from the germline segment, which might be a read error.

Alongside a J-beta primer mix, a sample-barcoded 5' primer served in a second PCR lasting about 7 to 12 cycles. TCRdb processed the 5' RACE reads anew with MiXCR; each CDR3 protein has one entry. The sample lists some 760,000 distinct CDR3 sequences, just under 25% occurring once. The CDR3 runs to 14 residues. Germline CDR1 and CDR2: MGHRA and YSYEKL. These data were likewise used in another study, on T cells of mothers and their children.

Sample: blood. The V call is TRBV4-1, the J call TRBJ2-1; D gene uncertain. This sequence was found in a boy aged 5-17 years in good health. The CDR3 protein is CASSQNQDNNEHFF. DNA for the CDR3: TGCGCCAGCAGCCAAAACCAGGATAACAATGAGCACTTCTTC.